Listed here are 32 T cell receptor beta chains from one sample, sequenced in a study of cytomegalovirus exposure and HLA in healthy donors. The PCR ran on 60 Vbeta and 13 Jbeta primers. This table comes from immunoSEQ multiplex PCR, and its TCRdb copy is limited to in-frame clones, with some not included. Its listing shows roughly 80,000 clones. Sequencing was carried out using PBMCs. Receptors were obtained from a girl aged 10 to 17 in good health and CMV-seropositive.

The genes are TRBV21-1 and TRBJ1-2. TRBV21-1 is designated a pseudogene. This CDR3 has 15 residues. The CDR3 reads CASVFGRVPNYGYTF. The CDR3 DNA reads as TGTGCCAGCGTCTTCGGGAGGGTACCCAACTATGGCTACACCTTC.

The V gene is TRBV7-3, the J gene TRBJ2-6, with unresolved D. The V gene lost 2 bases and the J gene lost 9 bases, with 11 bases spanning the gap. CDR1 is SGHTA, CDR2 FQGTGA, per germline. The CDR3 is 14 residues long. CDR3 nucleotide sequence: TGTGCCAGCAGCTTACTTGCTAGAAGCAACGTCCTGACTTTC. Translation: CASSLLARSNVLTF.

The rearrangement uses TRBV7-9 and TRBJ2-5; tentative D call: TRBD2 (5 bases). The CDR3 loop spans 11 amino acids. Trimming shortened V by 6 bases and J by 9 bases, and 11 bases separated the two germline ends. Germline CDR1 and CDR2: SEHNR and FQNEAQ (reference sequence). The CDR3 bases are TGTGCCAGCAGGGACGAGGAGGCCCAGTACTTC. As protein: CASRDEEAQYF.

The chain has TRBV4-3 and TRBJ2-5, with D perhaps TRBD2 (6 bases). Looked up from germline, CDR1 is LGHNA and CDR2 is YSLEER. The V and J ends lost 3 bases and 1 base respectively, with 12 bases between them. This CDR3 is built from 15 residues. The CDR3 spells CASSHDSGAQETQYF. The DNA of the CDR3 is TGCGCCAGCAGCCACGACTCGGGAGCCCAAGAGACCCAGTACTTC.

Regarding this clone: Germline and junction disagree at one end, which may indicate a read error. V gene TRBV14 combines with J gene TRBJ1-1; D is possibly TRBD1 (6 bases). This CDR3 region has 17 residues. CDR1 is SGHDN, CDR2 FVKESK, per germline. The CDR3 DNA reads as TGTGCCAGCAGCCAAGGCTTAGAGGGACCCTGGGACACTGAAGATTTCTTT. Translating gives CASSQGLEGPWDTEDFF.

This chain uses TRBV7-9 with TRBJ1-3; TRBD1 matches at 8 bases. The CDR3 sequence is 17 residues long. Germline trimming cut 4 bases from V and 0 bases from J; bases unmatched to any gene: 8. Germline V gives CDR1 SEHNR, CDR2 FQNEAQ (reference sequence). The CDR3 coding sequence is TGTGCCAGCAGCTCACAGGGGACAGGCCGCTCTGGAAACACCATATATTTT. It encodes CASSSQGTGRSGNTIYF.

The CDR3 nucleotides read TGTGCCAGCAGCCTCCAGGAGGCTTCACCCCTCCACTTT. The encoded protein is CASSLQEASPLHF. This chain uses TRBV7-3 with TRBJ1-6, with D unresolved. Trimming stripped 5 bases from V and 9 bases from J, with 11 bases between. The CDR3 extends over 13 amino acids. The V gene's germline CDR1 is SGHTA and CDR2 FQGTGA.

CDR3 nucleotide sequence: TGCGCCAGCAGCCTCTCAGGGGGACTCGGCTCCTACAATGAGCAGTTCTTC. The encoded protein is CASSLSGGLGSYNEQFF. The J gene is TRBJ2-1, the V gene TRBV4-3; a possible D gene is TRBD1 (7 bases). CDR1 is LGHNA and CDR2 is YSLEER in the germline V gene. CDR3 length: 17 amino acids. V was shortened by 4 bases and J by 0 bases, with 16 bases between the two germline ends.

The rearrangement uses TRBV19 and TRBJ2-1; a weak D match, TRBD2 (7 bases). CDR1 and CDR2 (germline): LNHDA, SQIVND (reference sequence). V gave up 3 bases and J gave up 5 bases, with 20 bases separating them. CDR3 length: 17 amino acids. DNA for the CDR3: TGTGCCAGTAGTATGAGGGGGGGCGGTCAAATAGACAATGAGCAGTTCTTC. As protein: CASSMRGGGQIDNEQFF. The full variable domain, its missing parts supplied by reference TRBV19 and TRBJ2-1, is DGGITQSPKYLFRKEGQNVTLSCEQNLNHDAMYWYRQDPGQGLRLIYYSQIVNDFQKGDIAEGYSVSREKKESFPLTVTSAQKNPTAFYLCASSMRGGGQIDNEQFFGPGTRLTVL.

V usage is TRBV2 and J usage is TRBJ1-6, with D maybe TRBD1 (6 bases). V gave up 3 bases and J gave up 10 bases, with 16 bases separating them. The germline CDR1 and CDR2 sequences are SNHLY and FYNNEI. The CDR3 covers 15 residues. DNA for the CDR3: TGTGCCAGCAGTGAGGGCAACAGGGTTCTATCACCCCTCCACTTT. This sequence encodes CASSEGNRVLSPLHF.

The chain employs TRBV29-1 and TRBJ2-1; TRBD1 might be the D (5 bases). Germline CDR1 reads SQVTM; CDR2 reads ANQGSEA. Trimming removed 5 bases at V and 5 bases at J, with 19 bases between. The CDR3 sequence is 15 residues long. The CDR3 protein is CSVSQGLGQDNEQFF. DNA for the CDR3: TGCAGCGTTTCTCAAGGGCTAGGACAAGACAATGAGCAGTTCTTC.

CDR3 in amino acids: CASSQDYGYTF. CDR3 sequence (DNA): TGTGCCAGCTCGCAGGATTATGGCTACACCTTC. This chain links TRBV18 with TRBJ1-2; D unclear. The CDR3 is 11 residues long. Trimming left V 6 bases short and J 5 bases short, with 7 bases between. From germline, CDR1 is KGHSH and CDR2 LQKENI.

The chain couples TRBV6-6 to TRBJ1-5; D is uncertain. The V gene's germline CDR1 is MNHNY and CDR2 SVGAGI (reference sequence). The CDR3 consists of 14 residues. With 2 bases removed from V and 1 base from J, the gap between germline ends came to 6 bases. CDR3 nucleotides: TGTGCCAGCAGTTACGGCGGGAGCAATCAGCCCCAGCATTTT. Protein: CASSYGGSNQPQHF.

The chain employs TRBV11-3 and TRBJ1-6; 9 nucleotides agree with TRBD1. Trimming cost V 0 bases and J 11 bases; bases outside gene matches: 5. There are 15 residues in the CDR3. Germline assignment: CDR1 SGHNT and CDR2 YENEEA. CDR3 sequence (DNA): TGTGCCAGCAGCTTAGATGGGACAGGGAGTACACCCCTCCACTTT. Amino acid sequence: CASSLDGTGSTPLHF. The full variable domain, with the rest looked up from reference TRBV11-3 and TRBJ1-6, is EAGVVQSPRYKIIEKKQPVAFWCNPISGHNTLYWYLQNLGQGPELLIRYENEEAVDDSQLPKDRFSAERLKGVDSTLKIQPAELGDSAVYLCASSLDGTGSTPLHFGNGTRLTVT.

The rearrangement joins TRBV5-1 to TRBJ2-3; weak D call: TRBD2 (5 bases). Germline lookup yields CDR1 SGHRS and CDR2 YFSETQ. This CDR3 spans 15 amino acids. V was clipped by 0 bases and J by 1 base, with 9 bases between them. The CDR3 nucleotides read TGCGCCAGCAGCTTGGGCCAAGCGGGCACAGATACGCAGTATTTT. It yields the protein CASSLGQAGTDTQYF.

The chain is built from TRBV6-1 and TRBJ1-1; D may be TRBD1 (6 bases). The CDR3 extends over 15 amino acids. Trimming took off 2 bases at V and 1 base at J, with 11 bases between the two ends. CDR1 and CDR2 from the germline V gene are MNHNS and SASEGT. CDR3 sequence: CASSEYRVGNTEAFF. CDR3 nucleotide sequence: TGTGCCAGCAGTGAATACAGGGTTGGGAACACTGAAGCTTTCTTT.

The chain is built from TRBV19 and TRBJ1-1; D not resolved. CDR3 size: 16 residues. The V end lost 4 bases, the J end lost 0 bases, and 15 bases lay between the germline ends. Germline assignment: CDR1 LNHDA and CDR2 SQIVND (reference sequence). CDR3: CASSSPRTVMNTEAFF. DNA of the CDR3: TGTGCCAGTAGTAGCCCCCGAACAGTGATGAACACTGAAGCTTTCTTT.

The chain is built from TRBV9 and TRBJ2-7; D is possibly TRBD1 (5 bases). Trimming removed 1 base at V and 0 bases at J, with 11 bases between. Per germline, CDR1 SGDLS and CDR2 YYNGEE. The CDR3 has 15 residues. The CDR3: CASSVQSDSSYEQYF. The CDR3 DNA reads as TGTGCCAGCAGCGTACAAAGCGACAGCTCCTACGAGCAGTACTTC.

The chain recombines TRBV10-2 with TRBJ1-1; 9 bases agree with TRBD1. Germline assignment: CDR1 WSHSY and CDR2 SAAADI. V was pared by 8 bases and J by 4 bases, with 5 bases of the junction left unmatched. This CDR3 region has 13 residues. The CDR3 loop is CASRGQGSTEAFF. For the CDR3, the DNA is TGCGCCAGCCGCGGACAGGGGAGCACTGAAGCTTTCTTT.

The V and J genes are TRBV5-1 and TRBJ1-5, with a weak D call TRBD1 (5 bases). The germline V gene has CDR1 SGHRS and CDR2 YFSETQ. The V end lost 2 bases, the J end lost 3 bases, and 9 bases lay between the germline ends. There are 14 residues in the CDR3. This CDR3 reads CASSLGQNNQPQHF. The CDR3 DNA sequence: TGCGCCAGCAGCTTAGGACAAAACAATCAGCCCCAGCATTTT.

The CDR3 loop is CASSQELSSDRGNTQYF. CDR3 DNA sequence: TGCGCCAGCAGCCAAGAATTATCCTCGGACAGGGGTAATACGCAGTATTTT. The rearrangement uses TRBV4-1 and TRBJ2-3; 9 bases align to TRBD1. V dropped 0 bases and J dropped 7; count of bases not matched to a gene: 11. The CDR3 runs to 17 residues. The germline gives CDR1 MGHRA, CDR2 YSYEKL.

J is TRBJ2-2 and V is TRBV4-1, with 8 bases that match TRBD1. Germline-derived CDR1 and CDR2 are MGHRA and YSYEKL. There are 16 residues in the CDR3. Trimming took 1 base from V and 2 from J; bases not matched to a gene: 3. CDR3 region: CASSQVQGANTGELFF. The CDR3, as DNA: TGCGCCAGCAGCCAAGTGCAGGGGGCAAACACCGGGGAGCTGTTTTTT.

The chain recombines TRBV5-1 with TRBJ2-1, with a possible D match to TRBD2 (6 bases). Trimming removed 7 bases from V and 12 bases from J, with 14 bases in between. The germline CDR1 and CDR2 sequences are SGHRS and YFSETQ. The CDR3 has 11 amino acids. The CDR3 sequence is CASSLGLSQFF. CDR3 sequence (DNA): TGCGCCAGCTCCCTGGGACTCTCGCAGTTCTTC.

J is TRBJ1-4 and V is TRBV28; D remains unclear. The CDR3 consists of 14 residues. V lost 9 bases and J 0 bases, leaving 11 bases between the germline ends. Germline V gives CDR1 MDHEN, CDR2 SYDVKM. The CDR3 nucleotides read TGTGCCAGTCGCTGGAGGACAACTAATGAAAAACTGTTTTTT. Translation: CASRWRTTNEKLFF.

V and J are TRBV13 and TRBJ1-6, with D unclear. The CDR3 length is 14 residues. V was clipped by 2 bases and J by 3 bases, with 5 bases between them. In germline, CDR1 is PRHDT, CDR2 FYEKMQ (reference sequence). CDR3 region: CASSLRDYNSPLHF. CDR3 sequence (DNA): TGTGCCAGCAGCTTACGAGACTATAATTCACCCCTCCACTTT.

The chain recombines TRBV6-1 with TRBJ2-5, with 12 positions matching TRBD1. This CDR3 is built from 17 residues. V was clipped by 3 bases and J by 2 bases; unmatched bases: 7. Germline CDR1 is MNHNS and CDR2 is SASEGT. In DNA form, the CDR3 reads TGTGCCAGCAGTGACACCCGGGACAGGGGGCATCAAGAGACCCAGTACTTC. It encodes CASSDTRDRGHQETQYF.

V gene TRBV6-5 combines with J gene TRBJ1-3; D perhaps matches TRBD1 (6 bases). The CDR3 contains 14 residues. V was pared by 7 bases and J by 4 bases, with 14 bases between. Germline CDR1 is MNHEY and CDR2 is SVGAGI. In nucleotides, the CDR3 is TGTGCCAGCAAGGCGGGGGGCGCGGGAAACACCATATATTTT. Translated: CASKAGGAGNTIYF.

The V call is TRBV18, the J call TRBJ2-2; a weak D match, TRBD1 (6 bases). The CDR3 runs to 15 residues. The germline V gene encodes CDR1 KGHSH and CDR2 LQKENI. V gave up 4 bases and J gave up 6 bases, with 15 bases separating them. CDR3 in amino acids: CASSREQGTAGELFF. In DNA form, the CDR3 reads TGTGCCAGCTCACGTGAACAGGGAACGGCCGGGGAGCTGTTTTTT. The full variable domain, its missing parts supplied by reference TRBV18 and TRBJ2-2, is NAGVMQNPRHLVRRRGQEARLRCSPMKGHSHVYWYRQLPEEGLKFMVYLQKENIIDESGMPKERFSAEFPKEGPSILRIQQVVRGDSAAYFCASSREQGTAGELFFGEGSRLTVL.

The V gene is TRBV4-3, the J gene TRBJ1-5; 7 bases are a match to TRBD1. Germline CDR1 LGHNA, CDR2 YSLEER. The CDR3 sequence is 16 residues long. The V gene end was trimmed by 0 bases and the J gene end by 6 bases; junction bases not matched to a gene: 8. The CDR3 nucleotides read TGCGCCAGCAGCCAAGAGCCCGACAGGGATGGTCAGCCCCAGCATTTT. This sequence encodes CASSQEPDRDGQPQHF.

The chain uses TRBV4-3 and TRBJ1-2; D is ambiguous. CDR1 is LGHNA and CDR2 is YSLEER in the germline V gene. This CDR3 contains 13 residues. The V end was cut by 0 bases, the J end by 5 bases, with 7 bases between. CDR3 residues: CASSQERGYGYTF. DNA for the CDR3: TGCGCCAGCAGCCAAGAACGGGGATATGGCTACACCTTC.

The chain has TRBV7-6 and TRBJ1-2; D ambiguous. The CDR3 has 14 amino acids. Deletions cut 1 base from V and 4 bases from J, with 10 bases between. Germline V CDR1 and CDR2: SGHVS, FNYEAQ. DNA for the CDR3: TGTGCCAGCAGCTTAGAACCTACGGGCTATGGCTACACCTTC. Translating gives CASSLEPTGYGYTF.

This chain uses TRBV2 with TRBJ1-1; D perhaps matches TRBD1 (6 bases). The CDR3 is 14 residues long. Germline CDR1 SNHLY, CDR2 FYNNEI. V dropped 2 bases and J dropped 3 bases, with 10 bases sitting between them. This CDR3 is CASSELSGDTEAFF. The CDR3 region has the DNA TGTGCCAGCAGTGAATTGTCAGGGGACACTGAAGCTTTCTTT. Full variable domain (missing parts from reference TRBV2 and TRBJ1-1): EPEVTQTPSHQVTQMGQEVILRCVPISNHLYFYWYRQILGQKVEFLVSFYNNEISEKSEIFDDQFSVERPDGSNFTLKIRSTKLEDSAMYFCASSELSGDTEAFFGQGTRLTVV.